This TCR beta chain was recorded in a study of shared clonotypes between healthy human individuals. Trimming stripped 5 bases from V and 6 bases from J, with 7 bases between. CDR1 DFQATT and CDR2 SNEGSKA come from the germline V gene (reference sequence). This CDR3 has 10 residues. Repertoires were generated with immunoSEQ multiplex PCR, while TCRdb's copy carries only in-frame clones and drops some. The sample holds approximately 740,000 clones, roughly 70% seen once. The TCR was taken from a woman in her 30s in good health. The rearrangement joins TRBV20-1 to TRBJ1-2, with D possibly matching TRBD1 (5 bases). The sample comprised memory CD4+ T cells sorted from blood. Subset defined: CD45RA-negative fraction. CDR3 protein: CSAGGDGYTF. CDR3 coding DNA: TGCAGTGCTGGGGGGGATGGCTACACCTTC.